The 19 T cell receptor beta chains listed next were all sequenced from one sample in a study of T cells in Graves' hyperthyroidism and ophthalmopathy. Authors of the study amplified TCR beta CDR3 regions from RNA transcripts. TCR CDR3 underwent first-round RT-PCR with the HTBI primer set. Via MiXCR, TCRdb re-called the multiplex PCR reads, giving one row per CDR3 protein. The table lists about 770,000 distinct CDR3 sequences, over 15% of them singletons. Material for sequencing was blood. These receptors were obtained from a woman aged 45-65 years with Graves' hyperthyroidism that later progressed to Graves' ophthalmopathy.

This clonotype was detected ten times or more. The rearrangement links TRBV11-1 to TRBJ2-2; no firm D call. Germline lookup yields CDR1 SGHAT and CDR2 FQDESV (reference sequence). V was clipped by 2 bases and J by 1 base, with 8 bases between them. The CDR3 totals 15 residues. The chain's CDR3 is CASSLYPRNTGELFF. CDR3 DNA sequence: TGTGCCAGCAGCTTATATCCGCGGAACACCGGGGAGCTGTTTTTT.

In its sample, this clonotype was seen a few times. The rearrangement joins TRBV5-1 to TRBJ2-2; 8 positions match TRBD1. CDR3 length: 17 residues. J was trimmed by 4 bases and V by 4 bases; bases with no gene match: 12. Germline V CDR1 and CDR2: SGHRS, YFSETQ. The CDR3 DNA is TGCGCCAGCAGCGAAAGACAGGGGCTGGGTCGCACCGGGGAGCTGTTTTTT. As protein: CASSERQGLGRTGELFF.

This clonotype was seen a few times. The rearrangement uses TRBV6-6 and TRBJ2-2; possible D gene TRBD2, 6 bases. The CDR3 totals 16 residues. Trimming cost V 0 bases and J 4 bases, with 12 bases left between them. Per germline, CDR1 MNHNY and CDR2 SVGAGI (reference sequence). The CDR3, as DNA: TGTGCCAGCAGTTACTCGGGGGGAACGGGCACCGGGGAGCTGTTTTTT. As protein: CASSYSGGTGTGELFF.

Note on this clonotype: This CDR3 is missing its conserved last phenylalanine or tryptophan, likely due to a read error. The chain uses TRBV5-1 and TRBJ1-1; 7 positions agree with TRBD1. V was pared by 7 bases and J by 4 bases, with 10 bases of the junction left unmatched. The CDR3 totals 14 residues. CDR1 SGHRS and CDR2 YFSETQ come from the germline V gene. CDR3 loop: CASAPDRAGTEAFL. In DNA, the CDR3 is TGCGCCAGCGCCCCCGACAGGGCGGGCACTGAAGCTTTCCTT.

This clonotype was seen a few times. CDR3 protein: CASSLGTGYTYEQYF. CDR3 coding DNA: TGTGCCAGCAGCTTAGGGACAGGGTACACCTACGAGCAGTACTTC. This chain connects TRBV7-8 to TRBJ2-7; 8 nucleotides line up with TRBD1. CDR1 and CDR2 (germline): SGHVS, FQNEAQ. The V segment lost 1 base and the J segment 2 bases; nucleotides outside the gene matches: 4. CDR3 size: 15 residues.

The chain has TRBV27 and TRBJ2-1; D may be TRBD2 (5 bases). The CDR3 covers 12 residues. Germline V gene lookup returns CDR1 MNHEY and CDR2 SMNVEV (reference sequence). With 5 bases removed from V and 10 bases from J, the gap between germline ends came to 12 bases. The CDR3 loop reads CASSPSSGEQFF. The CDR3 nucleotides read TGTGCCAGCAGTCCCTCTTCGGGGGAGCAGTTCTTC.

This chain links TRBV18 with TRBJ2-7; D possibly corresponds to TRBD1 (5 bases). CDR3 size: 15 residues. Between the trimmed V and J ends, which lost 8 bases and 2 bases, there was a span of 19 bases. CDR1 is KGHSH and CDR2 is LQKENI in the germline V gene. The DNA of the CDR3 is TGTGCCAGCCAACAAACAGGCCCCACAGCCTACGAGCAGTACTTC. Translation: CASQQTGPTAYEQYF. Full variable domain (remainder filled in from reference TRBV18 and TRBJ2-7): NAGVMQNPRHLVRRRGQEARLRCSPMKGHSHVYWYRQLPEEGLKFMVYLQKENIIDESGMPKERFSAEFPKEGPSILRIQQVVRGDSAAYFCASQQTGPTAYEQYFGPGTRLTVT.

The chain joins TRBV29-1 to TRBJ2-1; D gene uncertain. Germline V gives CDR1 SQVTM, CDR2 ANQGSEA. Trimming left V 3 bases short and J 6 bases short, with 12 bases between. The CDR3 consists of 13 residues. The chain's CDR3 is CSVERSLPNEQFF. CDR3 DNA: TGCAGCGTTGAGCGTTCTCTCCCCAATGAGCAGTTCTTC.

This clonotype has ten or more counts. The chain combines TRBV11-2 with TRBJ2-1, with 10 bases fitting TRBD2. V lost 5 bases to trimming and J lost 15 bases; unmatched junction nucleotides: 19. The CDR3 spans 16 residues. Germline V gene data show CDR1 as SGHAT and CDR2 as FQNNGV. The CDR3, as DNA: TGTGCCAGCAGCCCGCTCCAGTTTAGCGGGGGGATCGGGTTGTTCTTC. Residues: CASSPLQFSGGIGLFF.

This clonotype came up many times. The rearrangement joins TRBV15 to TRBJ1-1, with TRBD1 as a possible D gene (6 bases). The CDR3 runs to 14 residues. V lost 0 bases, J lost 3 bases, and 8 bases lay in between. In germline, CDR1 is LNHNV, CDR2 YYDKDF (reference sequence). CDR3: CATSREDRDTEAFF. The CDR3, as DNA: TGTGCCACCAGCAGAGAGGACAGAGACACTGAAGCTTTCTTT.

This clonotype was observed many times. The genes are TRBV2 and TRBJ1-1; D uncertain. Per germline, CDR1 SNHLY and CDR2 FYNNEI. V lost 10 bases to trimming and J lost 6 bases, with 15 bases between them. The CDR3 contains 12 residues. DNA for the CDR3: TGTGCCACCAGCCCGGGGTTCGCTGAAGCTTTCTTT. The encoded protein is CATSPGFAEAFF.

The gene calls are TRBV6-1 and TRBJ2-2; maybe TRBD1 (6 bases). This CDR3 is built from 16 residues. The V end lost 2 bases, the J end lost 6 bases, and 16 bases lay between the germline ends. Germline loops: CDR1 MNHNS, CDR2 SASEGT. Here the CDR3 DNA reads TGTGCCAGCAGTGAAAGATGGACAGCCCTCTCCGGGGAGCTGTTTTTT. Amino acid sequence: CASSERWTALSGELFF.

V usage is TRBV11-1 and J usage is TRBJ2-1; 8 bases fit TRBD1. The length of the CDR3 is 17 residues. The trim removed 2 bases at V and 6 bases at J, leaving 12 bases unmatched. Germline CDR1 reads SGHAT; CDR2 reads FQDESV (reference sequence). The CDR3 nucleotides are TGTGCCAGCAGCTTAAGGTCGAGACAGGGGAATGTCAATGAGCAGTTCTTC. Protein sequence: CASSLRSRQGNVNEQFF.

The chain has TRBV12-3 or TRBV12-4 and TRBJ2-2; a weak D match, TRBD1 (6 bases). The CDR3 runs to 15 residues. The germline V and J ends were trimmed by 6 bases and 1 base, with 12 bases remaining between them. The CDR3: CASSTYRENTGELFF. The DNA of the CDR3 is TGTGCCAGCAGCACCTACAGGGAGAACACCGGGGAGCTGTTTTTT.

The table lists this clonotype with a few counts. The chain combines TRBV4-1 with TRBJ1-4; a weak D match, TRBD1 (5 bases). The CDR3 runs to 14 residues. CDR1 MGHRA and CDR2 YSYEKL come from the germline V gene. Trimming cost V 1 base and J 6 bases, with 9 bases left between them. CDR3 bases: TGCGCCAGCAGCCAAGCTCAGGGTTATGAAAAACTGTTTTTT. Residues: CASSQAQGYEKLFF.

This clonotype has ten or more counts. The chain joins TRBV6-5 to TRBJ2-1, with 8 positions matching TRBD2. The CDR3 runs 14 residues. The germline V gene has CDR1 MNHEY and CDR2 SVGAGI. V dropped 0 bases and J dropped 6; count of bases not matched to a gene: 1. CDR3 nucleotide sequence: TGTGCCAGCAGTTACTCGCGGGGGGTCAATGAGCAGTTCTTC. It specifies CASSYSRGVNEQFF.

In this sample, this clonotype turned up many times. The chain has TRBV3-1 and TRBJ1-1; D gene unclear. The CDR3 has 14 residues. V lost 4 bases and J lost 4, with 13 bases in between. Germline V CDR1 and CDR2: LGHDT, YNNKEL (reference sequence). Here the CDR3 reads CASSPGERFTEAFF. The CDR3 DNA reads as TGTGCCAGCAGCCCCGGGGAGCGGTTCACTGAAGCTTTCTTT. The variable domain in full, with the rest retrieved from reference TRBV3-1 and TRBJ1-1, is DTAVSQTPKYLVTQMGNDKSIKCEQNLGHDTMYWYKQDSKKFLKIMFSYNNKELIINETVPNRFSPKSPDKAHLNLHINSLELGDSAVYFCASSPGERFTEAFFGQGTRLTVV.

The genes are TRBV19 and TRBJ1-2, with D possibly TRBD1 on 5 matching bases. Trimming pared 7 bases from V and 3 bases from J, leaving 18 bases between. From germline, CDR1 is LNHDA and CDR2 SQIVND (reference sequence). This CDR3 is built from 15 residues. The CDR3 region is CASTNPGTGDYGYTF. Written as DNA, the CDR3 is TGTGCCAGTACCAACCCGGGAACAGGTGACTATGGCTACACCTTC.

This clonotype was recorded at least ten times. The chain uses TRBV11-2 and TRBJ2-1, with 8 bases that match TRBD1. Germline V lookup: CDR1 SGHAT, CDR2 FQNNGV. The ends lost 3 bases at V and 8 bases at J; junction bases unmatched: 6. The CDR3 loop spans 14 amino acids. CDR3 amino acids: CASSLGRGPDEQFF. The CDR3 DNA reads TGTGCCAGCAGCTTGGGCAGGGGGCCGGATGAGCAGTTCTTC.